This is a list of T cell receptor beta chains from one sample in a study of blood T cell repertoires in COVID-19. TCRdb keeps only in-frame clones here, not all; method: immunoSEQ multiplex PCR. The sample includes 300,000 to 400,000 clones, 85% to 90% of them seen just once. The sample comprised peripheral blood. The receptor source for this set is a woman between 50 and 59 years old with COVID-19, enrolled during active disease. Each CDR3 is given with its conserved first and last residue. The order of the fields is clone size, CDR3 length, J gene, V gene, D gene, CDR3 DNA, CDR3 protein. D genes are given only for firm matches. Size is stated for part of the rows, as once, few or many counts, or as a class when the clone is expanded.

NA | 11 | TRBJ1-1 | TRBV12-3/TRBV12-4 | NA | TGTGCCAGCAGTTCTAACACTGAAGCTTTCTTT | CASSSNTEAFF
NA | 15 | TRBJ2-7 | TRBV5-1 | TRBD2 | TGCGCCAGCAGCTTGGGGCCGGGAGGGCCCAACGAGCAGTACTTC | CASSLGPGGPNEQYF
NA | 13 | TRBJ1-5 | TRBV12-3/TRBV12-4 | TRBD1 | TGTGCCAGCAGTGGACAGGGGTATCAGCCCCAGCATTTT | CASSGQGYQPQHF
few | 14 | TRBJ2-1 | TRBV30 | TRBD1 | TGTGCCGGACGGGACAGGGCTGGTCTGAATGAGCAGTTCTTC | CAGRDRAGLNEQFF
NA | 15 | TRBJ2-3 | TRBV7-3 | NA | TGTGCCAGCAGCTTAACGTTAGGGACTTACGATACGCAGTATTTT | CASSLTLGTYDTQYF
NA | 17 | TRBJ2-1 | TRBV18 | TRBD2 | TGTGCCAGCTCACCAACTAGCGGGAGTATCTCCTACAATGAGCAGTTCTTC | CASSPTSGSISYNEQFF
NA | 12 | TRBJ1-2 | TRBV30 | NA | TGTGCCTGGAGTCAGGGGAACTATGGCTACACCTTC | CAWSQGNYGYTF
NA | 18 | TRBJ2-2 | TRBV18 | NA | TGTGCCAGCTCACCACCCCACGTTACGTCATTGAGGACCGGGGAGCTGTTTTTT | CASSPPHVTSLRTGELFF
NA | 15 | TRBJ2-1 | TRBV11-3 | NA | TGTGCCAGCAGCTTAGGGTCCCGGACAGACAATGAGCAGTTCTTC | CASSLGSRTDNEQFF
NA | 13 | TRBJ1-1 | TRBV25-1 | NA | TGTGCCAGCAGTGATCAGGGAAACACTGAAGCTTTCTTT | CASSDQGNTEAFF
NA | 14 | TRBJ2-7 | TRBV11-3 | NA | TGTGCCAGCAGCTACCAGGGACTTGGCTACGAGCAGTACTTC | CASSYQGLGYEQYF
NA | 15 | TRBJ2-7 | TRBV4-2 | NA | TGTGCCAGCAGCCAACCAGGGAAGCCCCCAGCCGAGCAGTACTTC | CASSQPGKPPAEQYF
NA | 17 | TRBJ1-6 | TRBV14 | TRBD1 | TGTGCCAGCAGCCAAGAGACAGGGGGGACCTATAATTCACCCCTCCACTTT | CASSQETGGTYNSPLHF
NA | 13 | TRBJ2-1 | TRBV3-1/TRBV3-2 | NA | TGTGCCAGCAGCCAGCGCGGAGACAATGAGCAGTTCTTC | CASSQRGDNEQFF
NA | 13 | TRBJ1-1 | TRBV30 | NA | TGTGCCTGGAGGGTACACAGGAACACTGAAGCTTTCTTT | CAWRVHRNTEAFF
NA | 18 | TRBJ2-6 | TRBV4-3 | NA | TGCGCCAGCAGCCAACATCGGCAGGTTATCTCTGGGGCCAACGTCCTGACTTTC | CASSQHRQVISGANVLTF
NA | 13 | TRBJ1-5 | TRBV7-8 | NA | TGTGCCAGCAGCTTGCGAGGGAATCAGCCCCAGCATTTT | CASSLRGNQPQHF
once | 14 | TRBJ1-3 | TRBV12-5 | NA | TGTGCTAGTGGTTTGGTACCTGAGAGAAACACCATATATTTT | CASGLVPERNTIYF
NA | 14 | TRBJ2-7 | TRBV30 | NA | TGTGCCTGGAGTGTCGGTTATAGCGGCTACGAGCAGTACTTC | CAWSVGYSGYEQYF
NA | 13 | TRBJ2-7 | TRBV29-1 | NA | TGCAGCGTTGGTAGCAGGGATTCATACGAGCAGTACTTC | CSVGSRDSYEQYF
NA | 16 | TRBJ1-6 | TRBV30 | NA | TGTGCCTGGAGTGTACATGTCACAGGGTCAAATTCACCCCTCCACTTT | CAWSVHVTGSNSPLHF
NA | 15 | TRBJ2-3 | TRBV18 | TRBD2 | TGTGCCAGCTCACCGGGACTAGCTATGGCAGATACGCAGTATTTT | CASSPGLAMADTQYF
NA | 13 | TRBJ1-5 | TRBV30 | NA | TGTGCCTGGAGTGTAGGGACAAATCAGCCCCAGCATTTT | CAWSVGTNQPQHF
NA | 13 | TRBJ2-2 | TRBV2 | TRBD2 | TGTGCCATCGAGACTAGCGGGGTCGGGGAGCTGTTTTTT | CAIETSGVGELFF
few | 13 | TRBJ1-1 | TRBV12-3/TRBV12-4 | NA | TGTGCCAGCAGTTTCGCAGGGAAGACTGAAGCTTTCTTT | CASSFAGKTEAFF
NA | 16 | TRBJ2-1 | TRBV7-3 | TRBD1 | TGTGCCAGCAGCTTACGTGGACAGGGTAGCTACAATGAGCAGTTCTTC | CASSLRGQGSYNEQFF
NA | 12 | TRBJ1-1 | TRBV27 | TRBD1 | TGTGCCAGCAGCCCAAGGGGGCGAAGAGCTTTCTTT | CASSPRGRRAFF
NA | 14 | TRBJ2-3 | TRBV15 | NA | TGTGCCACCAGCGCACCCCGAAACAGATACGCTCCCCTTTTT | CATSAPRNRYAPLF
NA | 15 | TRBJ2-1 | TRBV18 | TRBD1 | TGTGCCAGCTCAAACCGACAGGGGTCCTACAATGAGCAGTTCTTC | CASSNRQGSYNEQFF
once | 15 | TRBJ1-4 | TRBV4-1 | NA | TGCGCCAGCAGCCAAGATGTACAGGGTGCCGAAAAACTGTTTTTT | CASSQDVQGAEKLFF
NA | 17 | TRBJ2-1 | TRBV3-1/TRBV3-2 | TRBD1 | TGTGCCAGCAGGGAAAAAAGGACAGGGGGCACATCTAATGAGCAGTTCTTC | CASREKRTGGTSNEQFF
NA | 12 | TRBJ2-1 | TRBV29-1 | NA | TGCAGCGTTGAACCAGGGCATAATGAGCAGTTCTTC | CSVEPGHNEQFF
NA | 14 | TRBJ1-5 | TRBV30 | NA | TGTGCCTGGAGTTTGTGGACATCGGATCAGCCCCAGCATTTT | CAWSLWTSDQPQHF
NA | 15 | TRBJ2-1 | TRBV2 | TRBD2 | TGTGCCAGCAAGCTAGCGGGAGGTTGGGACAATGAGCAGTTCTTC | CASKLAGGWDNEQFF
NA | 16 | TRBJ1-2 | TRBV4-1 | NA | TGCGCCAGCAGCCAAGGTCTAAGGGGATCCCACTATGGCTACACCTTC | CASSQGLRGSHYGYTF
NA | 13 | TRBJ1-1 | TRBV19 | NA | TGTGCCAGTAGTATAGCTCTGAACACTGAAGCTTTCTTT | CASSIALNTEAFF
NA | 13 | TRBJ1-1 | TRBV18 | NA | TGTGCCAGCTCACCAGACATTAGGACTGAAGCTTTCTTT | CASSPDIRTEAFF
NA | 15 | TRBJ2-7 | TRBV4-1 | TRBD2 | TGCGCCAGCAGCCAAGACACTAGCGGGTTTTACGAGCAGTACTTC | CASSQDTSGFYEQYF
NA | 16 | TRBJ2-1 | TRBV6-9 | TRBD2 | TGTGCCAGCAGGGGACTAGCGGGAGGGCCCAGGTATGAGCAGTTCTTC | CASRGLAGGPRYEQFF
NA | 13 | TRBJ2-5 | TRBV12-3/TRBV12-4 | NA | TGTGCCAGCATCCAGGGGGGATCGGAGACCCAGTACTTC | CASIQGGSETQYF
few | 13 | TRBJ1-5 | TRBV30 | TRBD1 | TGTGCCTGGAGGTTACAGGGGGCCCAGCCCCAGCATTTT | CAWRLQGAQPQHF
NA | 16 | TRBJ1-2 | TRBV9 | TRBD1 | TGTGCCAGCAGCGTAGGAGGGGGACAGGGTATCTATGGCTACACCTTC | CASSVGGGQGIYGYTF
NA | 16 | TRBJ2-1 | TRBV24-1 | TRBD2 | TGTGCCACCAGTGACCTTAGCGGGATGGATAGGAATGAGCAGTTCTTC | CATSDLSGMDRNEQFF
NA | 13 | TRBJ1-2 | TRBV7-9 | NA | TGTGCCAGCACCACTTTAAACAGGGATGGCTACACCTTC | CASTTLNRDGYTF
NA | 16 | TRBJ2-3 | TRBV5-1 | NA | TGCGCCAGCAGCCGGGAAGGGAGTTTTGGGGCAGATACGCAGTATTTT | CASSREGSFGADTQYF
NA | 14 | TRBJ2-5 | TRBV18 | NA | TGTGCCAGCTCACAATCCGGAACAGAAGAGACCCAGTACTTC | CASSQSGTEETQYF
NA | 16 | TRBJ1-5 | TRBV19 | NA | TGTGCCAGTAGTACGGAACTAGGACAGTTGAATCAGCCCCAGCATTTT | CASSTELGQLNQPQHF
NA | 17 | TRBJ2-7 | TRBV11-3 | TRBD2 | TGTGCCAGCAGCTTAGACGGACTAGCGGGAGGTTTTTACGAGCAGTACTTC | CASSLDGLAGGFYEQYF
NA | 11 | TRBJ1-4 | TRBV20-1 | NA | TGCAGTGCCCGTGGGGGGTTCGAACTGTTTTTT | CSARGGFELFF
NA | 15 | TRBJ2-1 | TRBV6-4 | TRBD2 | TGTGCCAGCAGCCCTATAGCGGGAGCTTCGGCTGAGCAGTTCTTC | CASSPIAGASAEQFF
NA | 17 | TRBJ2-6 | TRBV2 | NA | TGTGCCAGCAGGCTGGGCCCAGCCCCCTCTGGGGCCAACGTCCTGACTTTC | CASRLGPAPSGANVLTF
NA | 16 | TRBJ2-5 | TRBV27 | TRBD1 | TGTGCCAGCAGTCCGGTACGGACAGGCGTACAAGAGACCCAGTACTTC | CASSPVRTGVQETQYF
NA | 15 | TRBJ2-7 | TRBV4-2 | TRBD2 | TGTGCCAGCAGCCTGGGACTAGCGGGAACAGACGAGCAGTACTTC | CASSLGLAGTDEQYF
NA | 14 | TRBJ2-1 | TRBV13 | TRBD2 | TGTGCCAGCAGCCCAGGACTAGGGGACAATGAGCAGTTCTTC | CASSPGLGDNEQFF